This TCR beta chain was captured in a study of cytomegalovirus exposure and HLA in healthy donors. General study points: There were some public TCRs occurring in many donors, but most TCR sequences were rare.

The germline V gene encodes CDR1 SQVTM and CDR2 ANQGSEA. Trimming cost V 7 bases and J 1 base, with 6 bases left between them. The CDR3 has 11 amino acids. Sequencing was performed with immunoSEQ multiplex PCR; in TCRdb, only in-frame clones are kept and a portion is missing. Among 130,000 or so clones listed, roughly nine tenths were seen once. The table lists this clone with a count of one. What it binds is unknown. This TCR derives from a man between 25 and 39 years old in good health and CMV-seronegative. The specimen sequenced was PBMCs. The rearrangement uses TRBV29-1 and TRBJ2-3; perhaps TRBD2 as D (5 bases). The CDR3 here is CSGLRTDTQYF. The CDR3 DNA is TGCAGCGGACTACGCACAGATACGCAGTATTTT.